A selection of T cell receptor beta chains follows, all from one sample in a study of OX40 agonist ivuxolimab in advanced cancers. TCRdb keeps only in-frame clones here, not all; method: immunoSEQ multiplex PCR. The sample shows around 20,000 clones, approximately 74% of them seen only once. The source was CD4+ or CD8+ T cells sorted from blood, collected in a trial of the OX40 agonist ivuxolimab. Source of these receptors: an adult with an advanced solid tumor such as melanoma, head and neck, liver or kidney cancer. Both conserved end residues are part of each CDR3. A D gene is named only where the DNA matches it firmly. Clone size is not always given. Where it is, it says once, few, many or a class for expanded clones.

J	D	size	V	CDR3	DNA
TRBJ1-2	-	few	TRBV6-6	CASSSGFDYGYTF	TGTGCCAGCAGTTCAGGGTTCGACTATGGCTACACCTTC
TRBJ2-3	-	-	TRBV9	CASSLTDTQYF	TGTGCCAGCAGCCTCACAGATACGCAGTATTTT
TRBJ1-5	-	-	TRBV6-5	CASSYAGLPNQPQHF	TGTGCCAGCAGTTACGCAGGGTTACCAAATCAGCCCCAGCATTTT
TRBJ2-7	-	-	TRBV5-5	CASSVGQGSYEQYF	TGTGCCAGCAGCGTGGGACAAGGATCCTACGAGCAGTACTTC
TRBJ1-2	-	once	TRBV15	CATSRDELTNYGYTF	TGTGCCACCAGCAGAGATGAATTGACTAACTATGGCTACACCTTC
TRBJ2-1	TRBD2	-	TRBV12-5	CASGLEVAGVGGEQFF	TGTGCTAGTGGTTTGGAAGTAGCGGGAGTCGGCGGTGAGCAGTTCTTC
TRBJ2-2	-	-	TRBV7-9	CASSLVPSPGELFF	TGTGCCAGCAGCTTAGTGCCCTCACCCGGGGAGCTGTTTTTT
TRBJ1-1	TRBD1	once	TRBV5-4	CASSLRTGTEAFF	TGTGCCAGCAGCCTTAGGACAGGCACTGAAGCTTTCTTT
TRBJ2-7	TRBD2	-	TRBV2	CASSVGLALREQYF	TGTGCCAGCAGTGTTGGACTAGCTCTTAGGGAGCAGTACTTC
TRBJ2-7	-	-	TRBV27	CASRTGYEQYF	TGTGCCAGCAGAACAGGCTACGAGCAGTACTTC
TRBJ1-2	-	-	TRBV28	CASGVYGYTF	TGTGCGTCCGGTGTTTATGGCTACACCTTC
TRBJ2-5	TRBD1	-	TRBV5-4	CASSSAGTGYETQYF	TGTGCCAGCAGTTCCGCCGGGACAGGGTATGAGACCCAGTACTTC
TRBJ1-2	TRBD1	-	TRBV4-3	CASSHDRMGQGVHGYTF	TGCGCCAGCAGCCACGACAGGATGGGACAGGGGGTTCATGGCTACACCTTC
TRBJ2-1	TRBD2	-	TRBV5-4	CASSMPGLGFYEQFF	TGTGCCAGCAGCATGCCGGGACTAGGCTTTTATGAGCAGTTCTTC
TRBJ2-7	-	-	TRBV11-2	CASSSGVAYEQYF	TGTGCCAGCAGCTCCGGAGTAGCCTACGAGCAGTACTTC
TRBJ2-2	-	few	TRBV7-9	CASSLDWDTGELFF	TGTGCCAGCAGCTTAGATTGGGACACCGGGGAGCTGTTTTTT
TRBJ2-1	-	-	TRBV10-3	CAISELVGTYEQFF	TGTGCCATCAGTGAGTTGGTCGGGACCTATGAGCAGTTCTTC
TRBJ2-2	-	-	TRBV5-6	CASSLGPTGELFF	TGTGCCAGCAGCTTGGGACCGACCGGGGAGCTGTTTTTT
TRBJ1-2	-	-	TRBV27	CASSAAGGYGYTF	TGTGCCAGCAGTGCGGCCGGGGGCTATGGCTACACCTTC
TRBJ2-7	-	-	TRBV4-1	CASSQDLTYEQYF	TGCGCCAGCAGCCAAGATCTGACCTACGAGCAGTACTTC
TRBJ1-1	-	medium-sized	TRBV5-1	CASSLSSGTEAFF	TGCGCCAGCAGCTTGAGTTCGGGTACTGAAGCTTTCTTT
TRBJ2-3	TRBD1	-	TRBV30	CAWTDGQGLADTQYF	TGTGCCTGGACCGACGGACAGGGCCTTGCAGATACGCAGTATTTT
TRBJ2-5	TRBD1	-	TRBV6-5	CASSLGTAQETQYF	TGTGCCAGCAGTTTGGGGACAGCCCAAGAGACCCAGTACTTC